The 17 T cell receptor beta chains below were found in one sample sequenced in a study of T cell responses to AZD1222 COVID-19 vaccine. Clones were read by immunoSEQ multiplex PCR, and TCRdb kept only the in-frame ones, dropping some. The sample consists of approximately 160,000 clones, over 75% of them appearing once. This specimen was peripheral blood, taken on day 0 of AZD1222 vaccination. The receptors were gathered from an adult in good health.

This chain connects TRBV7-8 to TRBJ2-3, with 9 bases lining up with TRBD1. CDR3 size: 17 residues. The germline V gene has CDR1 SGHVS and CDR2 FQNEAQ. Germline trimming cut 5 bases from V and 1 base from J; bases unmatched to any gene: 10. The CDR3 bases are TGTGCCAGCAGCCGAAGGACAGGGGCTGAGGGCACAGATACGCAGTATTTT. Protein sequence: CASSRRTGAEGTDTQYF.

This rearrangement joins TRBV28 to TRBJ1-2; 11 bases align to TRBD1. Germline V gene sequence: CDR1 MDHEN, CDR2 SYDVKM. V lost 6 bases, J lost 4 bases, and 7 bases stayed unmatched. The CDR3 has 15 residues. This CDR3 reads CASSVLGTGGYGYTF. The CDR3, as DNA: TGTGCCAGCAGCGTCTTAGGGACAGGGGGCTATGGCTACACCTTC.

This chain connects TRBV6-4 to TRBJ2-7, with D maybe TRBD1 (6 bases). Germline CDR1 MRHNA, CDR2 SNTAGT. The CDR3 sequence is 16 residues long. V lost 3 bases, J lost 5 bases, and 20 bases lay in between. The CDR3 loop reads CASSDLITEGVDEQYF. The DNA of the CDR3 is TGTGCCAGCAGTGATTTAATTACCGAGGGGGTCGACGAGCAGTACTTC.

The V call is TRBV6-2 or TRBV6-3, the J call TRBJ2-1; D perhaps matches TRBD2 (7 bases). V was trimmed by 0 bases and J by 0 bases, leaving 15 bases between them. Germline values: CDR1 MNHEY, CDR2 SVGEGT. The CDR3 has 18 residues. In DNA, the CDR3 is TGTGCCAGCAGTTACTCGACTCGCGGGGGCAACTCCTACAATGAGCAGTTCTTC. Translating it yields CASSYSTRGGNSYNEQFF.

This rearrangement joins TRBV28 to TRBJ2-7; 8 bases agree with TRBD1. The CDR3 runs to 14 residues. The trim removed 5 bases at V and 3 bases at J, leaving 6 bases unmatched. Germline CDR1 MDHEN, CDR2 SYDVKM. The CDR3 nucleotides read TGTGCCAGCAGTACGCCACAGGGGGTCTACGAGCAGTACTTC. It codes for CASSTPQGVYEQYF.

The chain recombines TRBV28 with TRBJ1-3, with D uncertain. The CDR3 extends over 12 amino acids. V shed 2 bases and J shed 4 bases, with 3 bases lying between them. Looked up from germline, CDR1 is MDHEN and CDR2 is SYDVKM. CDR3 amino acids: CASSLAGNTIYF. CDR3 sequence (DNA): TGTGCCAGCAGTTTAGCGGGAAACACCATATATTTT.

For the CDR3, the DNA is TGTGCCAGCAGCTTGGGGCTCAGCTCTGGAAACACCATATATTTT. Translated, it gives CASSLGLSSGNTIYF. The chain combines TRBV5-6 with TRBJ1-3; no reliable D call. V lost 0 bases to trimming and J lost 0 bases, with 7 bases between them. Germline V lookup: CDR1 SGHDT, CDR2 YYEEEE. The CDR3 covers 15 residues.

Note on this clone: The sample has other DNA sequences that encode this CDR3 too. The chain has TRBV24-1 and TRBJ2-5; D uncertain. V lost 5 bases and J lost 5, with 5 bases in between. The CDR3 is made up of 11 amino acids. Germline CDR1 reads KGHDR; CDR2 reads SFDVKD. For the CDR3, the DNA is TGTGCCACCAGTGTCGGGGAGACCCAGTACTTC. It translates to CATSVGETQYF.

This clone was recorded once. The V gene is TRBV7-2, the J gene TRBJ1-1; D is possibly TRBD1 (5 bases). V lost 4 bases to trimming and J lost 6 bases, with 15 bases between them. Germline V gene data show CDR1 as SGHTA and CDR2 as FQGNSA. The length of the CDR3 is 14 residues. This chain's CDR3 is CASSSGPSGAEAFF. The CDR3 DNA reads TGTGCCAGCAGCTCGGGGCCCAGTGGTGCTGAAGCTTTCTTT.

The rearrangement uses TRBV6-5 and TRBJ2-5; 8 bases align to TRBD2. The CDR3 runs 14 residues. With 5 bases clipped from V and 3 bases from J, the junction kept 5 bases outside the gene matches. The germline V gene has CDR1 MNHEY and CDR2 SVGAGI. CDR3 in DNA: TGTGCCAGCAGTACTGCGGGGGGCGAAGAGACCCAGTACTTC. Encoded protein: CASSTAGGEETQYF.

The genes are TRBV12-3 or TRBV12-4 and TRBJ1-6, with no clear D. This CDR3 is built from 12 residues. V was trimmed by 6 bases and J by 9 bases, leaving 9 bases between them. Here the CDR3 DNA reads TGTGCCAGCAGAGTTGACTCTTCACCCCTCCACTTT. This translates into CASRVDSSPLHF.

This chain joins TRBV9 and TRBJ1-3; 8 bases line up with TRBD1. This CDR3 has 19 amino acids. V trimming: 0 bases; J trimming: 4 bases; junction bases outside the gene matches: 15. CDR1 and CDR2 from the germline V gene are SGDLS and YYNGEE. The CDR3 region is CASSVDGTGGPSGGNTIYF. In DNA, the CDR3 is TGTGCCAGCAGCGTAGATGGTACAGGGGGTCCATCGGGAGGAAACACCATATATTTT.

The chain employs TRBV19 and TRBJ1-2, with 7 bases fitting TRBD1. CDR3 length: 14 residues. The V segment lost 1 base and the J segment 8 bases; nucleotides outside the gene matches: 7. CDR1 and CDR2 from the germline V gene are LNHDA and SQIVND (reference sequence). The CDR3: CASSIGGQVSGYTF. As DNA, the CDR3 is TGTGCCAGTAGTATAGGAGGACAGGTATCCGGCTACACCTTC.

The rearrangement joins TRBV11-3 to TRBJ2-5; tentative D call: TRBD2 (6 bases). Trimming pared 3 bases from V and 4 bases from J, leaving 15 bases between. The CDR3 is made up of 15 amino acids. The germline CDR1 and CDR2 sequences are SGHNT and YENEEA. CDR3 amino acids: CASSLFSGVRETQYF. CDR3 DNA: TGTGCCAGCAGCTTGTTCTCGGGAGTCAGAGAGACCCAGTACTTC. Based on the CDR3 plus reference TRBV11-3 and TRBJ2-5, the full variable domain is EAGVVQSPRYKIIEKKQPVAFWCNPISGHNTLYWYLQNLGQGPELLIRYENEEAVDDSQLPKDRFSAERLKGVDSTLKIQPAELGDSAVYLCASSLFSGVRETQYFGPGTRLLVL.

This chain joins TRBV6-5 and TRBJ1-2; 9 bases line up with TRBD1. Per germline, CDR1 MNHEY and CDR2 SVGAGI. The CDR3 is made up of 15 amino acids. V lost 2 bases to trimming and J lost 8 bases; unmatched junction nucleotides: 9. The CDR3 DNA reads TGTGCCAGCAGTTACGGGACAGGGCTTAGCGGCGGCTACACCTTC. Translation gives CASSYGTGLSGGYTF.

This chain connects TRBV18 to TRBJ2-7; 7 positions agree with TRBD2. The CDR3 loop spans 17 amino acids. Trimming removed 6 bases from V and 3 bases from J; junction bases left unmatched: 17. The V gene's germline CDR1 is KGHSH and CDR2 LQKENI. The CDR3 DNA reads TGTGCCAGCTCTCCTAAACTTCGGACTAGGTCGGGCTACGAGCAGTACTTC. Translated: CASSPKLRTRSGYEQYF.

This clone showed up just once. This chain links TRBV14 with TRBJ1-5; 7 bases match TRBD1. J lost 5 bases, V lost 6 bases, and 7 bases had no gene match. CDR3 length: 14 residues. Germline values: CDR1 SGHDN, CDR2 FVKESK. The CDR3: CASRGTEIHQPQHF. Written as DNA, the CDR3 is TGTGCCAGCAGGGGGACAGAGATCCATCAGCCCCAGCATTTT.